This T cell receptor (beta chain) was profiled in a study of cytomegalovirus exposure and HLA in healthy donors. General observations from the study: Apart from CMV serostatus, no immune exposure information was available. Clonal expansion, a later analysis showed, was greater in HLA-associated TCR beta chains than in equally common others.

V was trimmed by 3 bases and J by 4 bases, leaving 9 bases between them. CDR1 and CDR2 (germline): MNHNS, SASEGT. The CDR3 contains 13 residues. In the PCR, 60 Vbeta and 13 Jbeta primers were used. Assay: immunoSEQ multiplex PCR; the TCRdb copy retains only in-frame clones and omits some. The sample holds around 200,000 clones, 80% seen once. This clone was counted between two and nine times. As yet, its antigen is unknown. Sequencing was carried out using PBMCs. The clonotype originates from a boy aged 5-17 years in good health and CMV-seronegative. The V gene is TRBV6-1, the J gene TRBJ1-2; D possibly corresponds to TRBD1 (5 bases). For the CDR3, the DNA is TGTGCCAGCAGTGACGGGGGTGCCTATGGCTACACCTTC. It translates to CASSDGGAYGYTF.